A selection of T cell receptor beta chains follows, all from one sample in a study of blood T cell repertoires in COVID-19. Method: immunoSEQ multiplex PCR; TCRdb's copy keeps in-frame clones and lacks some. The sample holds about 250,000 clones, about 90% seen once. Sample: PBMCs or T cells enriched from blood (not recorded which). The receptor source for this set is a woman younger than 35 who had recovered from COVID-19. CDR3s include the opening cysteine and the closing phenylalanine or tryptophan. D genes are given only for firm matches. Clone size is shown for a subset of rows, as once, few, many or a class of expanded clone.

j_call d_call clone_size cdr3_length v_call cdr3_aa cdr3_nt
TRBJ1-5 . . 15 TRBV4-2 CASSQDGEVNQPQHF TGTGCCAGCAGCCAAGATGGAGAAGTCAACCAGCCCCAGCATTTT
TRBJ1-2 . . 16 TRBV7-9 CASSQSRGQLLYGYTF TGTGCCAGCAGCCAATCCCGAGGACAGCTCCTCTATGGCTACACCTTC
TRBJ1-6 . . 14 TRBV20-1 CSASVQGYNSPLHF TGCAGTGCTAGTGTCCAGGGCTATAATTCACCCCTCCACTTT
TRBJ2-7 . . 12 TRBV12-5 CASGLPNYEQYF TGTGCTAGTGGTTTGCCCAACTACGAGCAGTACTTC
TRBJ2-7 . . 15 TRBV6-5 CATATGRSLSYEQYF TGTGCCACAGCCACAGGGAGATCCTTATCCTACGAGCAGTACTTC
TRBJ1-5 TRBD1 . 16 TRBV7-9 CASSLGTTGEKQPQHF TGTGCCAGCAGCTTAGGGACGACAGGGGAAAAGCAGCCCCAGCATTTT
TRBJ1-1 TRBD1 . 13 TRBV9 CASSVDRAGGTFF TGTGCCAGCAGCGTAGACAGGGCAGGGGGAACTTTCTTT
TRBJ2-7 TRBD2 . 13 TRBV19 CASRLSGGDEQYF TGTGCCAGTAGATTATCGGGGGGAGACGAGCAGTACTTC
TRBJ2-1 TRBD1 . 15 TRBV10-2 CASRDPGQAEHEQFF TGCGCCAGCAGGGACCCGGGACAGGCGGAACATGAGCAGTTCTTC
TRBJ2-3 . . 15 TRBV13 CASSLFGGASDTQYF TGTGCCAGCAGCTTATTCGGGGGAGCCTCAGATACGCAGTATTTT
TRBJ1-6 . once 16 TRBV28 CASCDLRQAYNSPLHF TGTGCCAGCTGCGATCTCAGACAGGCCTATAATTCACCCCTCCACTTT
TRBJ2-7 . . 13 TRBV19 CASSIHGTYEQYF TGTGCCAGTAGTATACACGGGACCTACGAGCAGTACTTC
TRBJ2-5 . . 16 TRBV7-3 CASSLRGTLWGETQYF TGTGCCAGCAGCTTACGAGGGACTCTCTGGGGGGAGACCCAGTACTTC
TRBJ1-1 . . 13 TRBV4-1 CASTTKRDTEAFF TGCGCCAGCACCACCAAGAGGGACACTGAAGCTTTCTTT
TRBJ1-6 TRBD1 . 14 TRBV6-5 CASSRTGTNSPLHF TGTGCCAGCAGTCGGACAGGGACCAATTCACCCCTCCACTTT
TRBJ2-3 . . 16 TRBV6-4 CASSDSSSLSTDTQYF TGTGCCAGCAGTGACTCTTCCTCGTTAAGCACAGATACGCAGTATTTT
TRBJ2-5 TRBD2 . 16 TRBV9 CASSVALTSGGETQYF TGTGCCAGCAGCGTAGCTCTGACTAGCGGGGGAGAGACCCAGTACTTC
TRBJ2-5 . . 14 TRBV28 CASSDVGTQETQYF TGTGCCAGCAGTGACGTCGGGACACAAGAGACCCAGTACTTC
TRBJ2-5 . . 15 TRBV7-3 CASSLVGLGVETQYF TGTGCCAGCAGCTTAGTCGGCCTAGGGGTGGAGACCCAGTACTTC
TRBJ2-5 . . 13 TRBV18 CASAPRLQETQYF TGTGCCTCGGCGCCCAGGTTGCAAGAGACCCAGTACTTC
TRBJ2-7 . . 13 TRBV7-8 CASSLDRGNTQYF TGTGCCAGCAGCTTAGATCGGGGGAATACCCAGTACTTC
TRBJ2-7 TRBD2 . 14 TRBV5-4 CASSLAAGGHEQYF TGTGCCAGCAGCTTGGCCGCGGGGGGGCACGAGCAGTACTTC
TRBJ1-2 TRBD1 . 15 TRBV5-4 CASSLVGQGTYGYTF TGTGCCAGCAGCTTGGTGGGACAGGGGACCTATGGCTACACCTTC
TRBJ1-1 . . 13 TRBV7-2 CASSLGVQGEAFF TGTGCCAGCAGCTTAGGAGTACAGGGCGAAGCTTTCTTT
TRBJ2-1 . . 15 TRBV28 CATWGERSSYNEQFF TGTGCCACCTGGGGGGAGCGGAGCTCCTACAATGAGCAGTTCTTC
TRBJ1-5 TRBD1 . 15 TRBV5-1 CASSLEGAENQPQHF TGCGCCAGCAGCTTAGAGGGGGCAGAAAATCAGCCCCAGCATTTT
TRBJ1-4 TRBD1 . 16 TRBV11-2 CASSPGQNTANEKLFF TGTGCCAGCAGCCCGGGACAGAACACAGCTAATGAAAAACTGTTTTTT
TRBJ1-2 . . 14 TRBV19 CASSVQGDDYGYTF TGTGCCAGTAGTGTACAGGGTGACGACTATGGCTACACCTTC
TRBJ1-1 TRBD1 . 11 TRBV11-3 CASRRQGEAFF TGTGCCAGCAGAAGACAGGGAGAAGCTTTCTTT